This passage covers 10 T cell receptor delta chains from one sample sequenced in a study of gamma-delta chains in newborns, infants, children. TCRdb reprocessed the reads using CATT. The data show just over 5,500 delta-chain clones, 0.35% to 0.5% seen once. The sample taken for sequencing was blood. These receptors came from a child who was a newborn, infant or young child, either healthy, febrile or measles-vaccinated (not recorded which).

Note on this clone: TCRdb's protein for this DNA is that of a much larger clone and differs from the translation at residue 10, likely a read error; the protein shown is the DNA translation. This chain connects TRDV2 to TRDJ3; 8 positions agree with TRDD3. The CDR3 totals 18 residues. The V gene end was trimmed by 1 base and the J gene end by 2 bases; junction bases not matched to a gene: 6. Germline values: CDR1 GEAIGNYY, CDR2 EKD. CDR3 DNA: TGTGCCTGTGACACTGGGGGATCGTGCCCCTGGGACACCCGACAGATGTTTTTC. Residues: CACDTGGSCPWDTRQMFF.

This clone turned up a few times. With only one base between it and a far larger clone, this is likely a read error. The identical CDR3 is also encoded by other nucleotide sequences in the sample. The rearrangement joins TRDV2 to TRDJ3; 10 nucleotides line up with TRDD3. CDR1 GEAIGNYY and CDR2 EKD come from the germline V gene. CDR3 length: 18 amino acids. Written as DNA, the CDR3 is TGTGCCTGCGACACTGGGGGATGGCAATCCTGGGACACCCGACAGATGTTTTTC. Translated, it gives CACDTGGWQSWDTRQMFF.

This clone was observed many times. This likely came from a read error, as a far larger clone is one base away. The chain recombines TRDV2 with TRDJ3; 7 bases are shared with TRDD3. Germline V lookup: CDR1 GEAIGNYY, CDR2 EKD. The CDR3 runs to 17 residues. As DNA, the CDR3 is TGTGCCTGTGACACCTGGGGGAGCTCCTGGGACGCCCGACAGATGTTTTTC. The encoded protein is CACDTWGSSWDARQMFF.

With regard to this clone: The translation of this DNA and the TCRdb protein of a much larger clone differ at residue 10, probably owing to a read error; the protein shown here is translated from the DNA. The DNA of the CDR3 is TGTGCCTGTGACATACTGGGGATCGGCCCCTGGGACACCCGACAGATGTTTTTC. The encoded protein is CACDILGIGPWDTRQMFF. The chain is built from TRDV2 and TRDJ3; 7 bases are shared with TRDD3. After removal of 2 bases from V and 2 bases from J, the junction contained 8 bases not matched to a gene. Germline V gives CDR1 GEAIGNYY, CDR2 EKD. The CDR3 covers 18 residues.

Turning to this clone: A far larger clone is off by one base, so a read error is likely. J is TRDJ3 and V is TRDV2, with 8 bases lining up with TRDD3. Unmatched junction bases numbered 12, after V lost 3 bases and J lost 0 bases. Per germline, CDR1 GEAIGNYY and CDR2 EKD. There are 20 residues in the CDR3. The CDR3 protein is CACDLTGGYKSSWDTRQMFF. Here the CDR3 DNA reads TGTGCCTGTGACCTCACTGGGGGTTATAAGAGCTCCTGGGACACCCGACAGATGTTTTTC.

Comments on this clone: A read error may explain this, as a much larger clone is one base away. Other DNA sequences in the same sample also yield this CDR3. J is TRDJ1 and V is TRDV2; TRDD3 agrees at 12 bases. V was pared by 0 bases and J by 2 bases, with 9 bases of the junction left unmatched. This CDR3 region has 18 residues. The germline V gene has CDR1 GEAIGNYY and CDR2 EKD. As DNA, the CDR3 is TGTGCCTGTGACACCTACAACTGGGGGATACAGTATACCGATAAACTCATCTTT. Translating gives CACDTYNWGIQYTDKLIF.

This clone occurred a few times. This likely came from a read error, as a far larger clone is one base away. In the same sample, other DNA sequences code for this CDR3. The chain joins TRDV2 to TRDJ3; TRDD3 agrees at 8 bases. CDR1 is GEAIGNYY, CDR2 EKD, per germline. This CDR3 spans 18 amino acids. CDR3 in amino acids: CACDTGWGTSWDTRQMFF. The CDR3 DNA follows: TGTGCCTGTGACACCGGCTGGGGGACCTCCTGGGACACCCGGCAGATGTTTTTC.

As regards this clone: The protein held in TCRdb is that of a much larger clone and does not match this DNA's translation at residue 7, likely because of a read error; the protein shown is translated from the DNA. V usage is TRDV2 and J usage is TRDJ2, with 8 bases identical to TRDD3. CDR1 GEAIGNYY and CDR2 EKD come from the germline V gene. The ends lost 3 bases at V and 2 bases at J; junction bases unmatched: 10. There are 17 residues in the CDR3. CDR3 protein: CACDPLRDTRLTAQLFF. CDR3 nucleotides: TGTGCCTGTGACCCTCTGAGGGATACGCGGTTGACAGCACAACTCTTCTTT.

Points on this clone: A far larger clone is only one base removed, so a read error is likely. The V call is TRDV2, the J call TRDJ3, with 8 bases matching TRDD3. V lost 3 bases and J lost 0; bases outside the gene matches: 15. Germline CDR1 and CDR2: GEAIGNYY and EKD. The CDR3 length is 21 residues. For the CDR3, the DNA is TGTGCCTGTGACTCGGTACTGGGGGGTATCGGGAGCTCCTGGGACACCCGACAGATGTTTTTC. Translation: CACDSVLGGIGSSWDTRQMFF.

Relative to its sample, this clone is medium-sized. Being one base from a much bigger clone, this may be a read error. The same CDR3 also results from other DNA sequences found in this sample. J is TRDJ2 and V is TRDV2; 9 nucleotides match TRDD3. Trimming at V came to 3 bases and at J to 4 bases, leaving 2 bases not matched to a gene. Germline CDR1 is GEAIGNYY and CDR2 is EKD. The CDR3 consists of 14 residues. The CDR3 region is CACDVLGETAQLFF. The CDR3 DNA follows: TGTGCCTGTGACGTACTGGGGGAGACAGCACAACTCTTCTTT.